This passage covers 28 T cell receptor beta chains from one sample sequenced in a study of T cells in localized non-small cell lung cancer. Clones were sequenced by immunoSEQ multiplex PCR, and TCRdb holds only the in-frame ones, with some missing. This table holds about 77,000 clones, more than 75% found once. The source material was peripheral blood, sampled before any cancer treatment. These receptors originate from a woman aged 40 to 75 with stage I squamous cell lung carcinoma.

This clone occurred once. The chain recombines TRBV2 with TRBJ2-3; 7 nucleotides agree with TRBD2. V was clipped by 6 bases and J by 6 bases; unmatched bases: 6. Germline lookup yields CDR1 SNHLY and CDR2 FYNNEI. The CDR3 is 13 residues long. CDR3 in DNA: TGTGCCAGCAGGAGGGAGGGAATGGATACGCAGTATTTT. Translated, it gives CASRREGMDTQYF.

The sample holds a few counts of this clone. The chain employs TRBV4-1 and TRBJ1-2, with 10 bases identical to TRBD1. Germline CDR1 is MGHRA and CDR2 is YSYEKL. J lost 6 bases, V lost 4 bases, and 8 bases had no gene match. CDR3 size: 15 residues. The CDR3 here is CASSLSGTGVNGYTF. The CDR3 nucleotides are TGCGCCAGCAGCCTATCCGGGACAGGGGTGAATGGCTACACCTTC.

The chain uses TRBV5-1 and TRBJ2-5; possible D gene TRBD2, 6 bases. The CDR3 length is 15 residues. Deletions cut 3 bases from V and 5 bases from J, with 17 bases between. Germline V gene lookup returns CDR1 SGHRS and CDR2 YFSETQ. The CDR3 DNA reads as TGCGCCAGCAGCTCGGGTTCGGGAGACATGGAGACCCAGTACTTC. It encodes CASSSGSGDMETQYF. Looking up the rest from reference TRBV5-1 and TRBJ2-5 gives the full variable domain: KAGVTQTPRYLIKTRGQQVTLSCSPISGHRSVSWYQQTPGQGLQFLFEYFSETQRNKGNFPGRFSGRQFSNSRSEMNVSTLELGDSALYLCASSSGSGDMETQYFGPGTRLLVL.

The rearrangement links TRBV6-5 to TRBJ1-6, with 10 bases matching TRBD1. Trimming removed 0 bases from V and 7 bases from J; junction bases left unmatched: 3. CDR1 is MNHEY and CDR2 is SVGAGI in the germline V gene. The CDR3 is 16 amino acids. The CDR3: CASSYSDRGLNSPLHF. CDR3 DNA sequence: TGTGCCAGCAGTTACTCCGACAGGGGGCTGAATTCACCCCTCCACTTT.

This rearrangement joins TRBV7-9 to TRBJ1-5; D unclear. The V and J ends lost 1 base and 15 bases respectively, with 16 bases between them. This CDR3 is built from 13 residues. The germline V gene encodes CDR1 SEHNR and CDR2 FQNEAQ (reference sequence). For the CDR3, the DNA is TGTGCCAGCAGCTTAGAGGACTACGGCTCCCGGCATTTT. Translated: CASSLEDYGSRHF.

The V call is TRBV11-2, the J call TRBJ2-5; D perhaps matches TRBD1 (5 bases). Looked up from germline, CDR1 is SGHAT and CDR2 is FQNNGV. V shed 5 bases and J shed 5 bases, with 12 bases lying between them. The CDR3 has 13 residues. The CDR3 coding sequence is TGTGCCAGCAGCACAGGTCCTCGGGAGACCCAGTACTTC. Translated: CASSTGPRETQYF.

The chain combines TRBV12-5 with TRBJ1-2, with D possibly matching TRBD1 (5 bases). V lost 6 bases and J 0 bases, leaving 14 bases between the germline ends. Germline CDR1 is LGHNT and CDR2 is FRNRAP. The CDR3 sequence is 15 residues long. Here the CDR3 DNA reads TGTGCTAGTGGCCCCCCGACAGCCTCTAACTATGGCTACACCTTC. Residues: CASGPPTASNYGYTF.

The genes are TRBV19 and TRBJ1-5; 7 bases are shared with TRBD1. V trimming: 7 bases; J trimming: 2 bases; junction bases outside the gene matches: 8. In germline, CDR1 is LNHDA, CDR2 SQIVND (reference sequence). CDR3 length: 15 residues. The CDR3 sequence: CASMSRGRGNQPQHF. CDR3 coding DNA: TGTGCCAGTATGAGTAGGGGGCGAGGCAATCAGCCCCAGCATTTT.

The chain has TRBV4-1 and TRBJ1-2; no clear D. V was trimmed by 0 bases and J by 4 bases, leaving 12 bases between them. The CDR3 has 15 amino acids. Germline V CDR1 and CDR2: MGHRA, YSYEKL. DNA of the CDR3: TGCGCCAGCAGCCAAGATCTAGTCAGTCTCTATGGCTACACCTTC. Amino acids: CASSQDLVSLYGYTF.

The chain has TRBV5-4 and TRBJ2-7, with 7 bases aligning to TRBD1. The germline CDR1 and CDR2 sequences are SGHNT and YYREEE (reference sequence). This CDR3 is built from 15 residues. After removal of 4 bases from V and 0 bases from J, the junction contained 7 bases not matched to a gene. CDR3 residues: CASSTQTGNSYEQYF. The CDR3 bases are TGTGCCAGCAGCACCCAGACAGGGAACTCCTACGAGCAGTACTTC.

The chain carries TRBV4-1 and TRBJ1-1, with a tentative D call TRBD1 (5 bases). In germline, CDR1 is MGHRA, CDR2 YSYEKL. Trimming stripped 1 base from V and 5 bases from J, with 14 bases between. The CDR3 loop spans 15 amino acids. This chain's CDR3 is CASSQVQGGGTEAFF. DNA for the CDR3: TGCGCCAGCAGCCAAGTCCAGGGAGGAGGTACTGAAGCTTTCTTT.

The chain recombines TRBV6-8 with TRBJ2-3; 7 bases align to TRBD2. This CDR3 is 17 amino acids long. The germline V gene encodes CDR1 MNHGY and CDR2 SAAAGT. V gave up 8 bases and J gave up 1 base; unmatched junction bases: 15. The CDR3 DNA sequence: TGTGCCAGCGAGGTCCCATTGGTCCGGGGGGGCACAGATACGCAGTATTTT. It is translated as CASEVPLVRGGTDTQYF.

The rearrangement joins TRBV4-1 to TRBJ2-7; TRBD2 is a possible D gene (5 bases). Trimming removed 0 bases at V and 2 bases at J, with 14 bases between. The CDR3 runs to 16 residues. Germline loops: CDR1 MGHRA, CDR2 YSYEKL. The CDR3 protein is CASSQDSSGNPYEQYF. The DNA for the CDR3 is TGCGCCAGCAGCCAAGACTCTTCGGGAAATCCCTACGAGCAGTACTTC.

The genes are TRBV7-8 and TRBJ2-7; D gene uncertain. The germline V and J ends were trimmed by 3 bases and 2 bases, with 11 bases remaining between them. The CDR3 covers 14 residues. Germline CDR1 reads SGHVS; CDR2 reads FQNEAQ. CDR3 bases: TGTGCCAGCAGCTTGCAGGCTCCGACCTACGAGCAGTACTTC. Its protein is CASSLQAPTYEQYF.

This clone was counted a single time. The V gene is TRBV2, the J gene TRBJ2-2, with D possibly matching TRBD1 (6 bases). The CDR3 contains 12 residues. Germline V gives CDR1 SNHLY, CDR2 FYNNEI. The V and J ends lost 11 bases and 6 bases respectively, with 13 bases between them. DNA of the CDR3: TGTGCCGTACAACAGGGACCCGGGGAGCTGTTTTTT. This encodes CAVQQGPGELFF.

The V gene is TRBV11-2, the J gene TRBJ1-1; TRBD1 matches at 9 bases. CDR3 size: 15 residues. V trimming: 5 bases; J trimming: 0 bases; junction bases outside the gene matches: 4. Germline V lookup: CDR1 SGHAT, CDR2 FQNNGV. As DNA, the CDR3 is TGTGCCAGCAGCCGGAGACAGGGGGTGAACACTGAAGCTTTCTTT. It yields the protein CASSRRQGVNTEAFF.

The chain couples TRBV10-1 to TRBJ1-1; a possible D gene is TRBD1 (6 bases). Germline V gene sequence: CDR1 WNHNN, CDR2 SYGVQD (reference sequence). V lost 3 bases and J lost 8, with 7 bases in between. The CDR3 is made up of 11 amino acids. In DNA form, the CDR3 reads TGCGCCAGCAGTGAAGGGGGAGAAGCTTTCTTT. It translates to CASSEGGEAFF.

The CDR3, as DNA: TGCAGTGCTAGAGTGAGGAGTGAGCAGTTCTTC. As protein: CSARVRSEQFF. This chain connects TRBV20-1 to TRBJ2-1, with unresolved D. Trimming left V 1 base short and J 9 bases short, with 7 bases between. This CDR3 is built from 11 residues. Germline CDR1 reads DFQATT; CDR2 reads SNEGSKA (reference sequence).

This chain links TRBV7-8 with TRBJ2-1, with D possibly being TRBD1 or TRBD2 (5 bases each). CDR3 length: 13 residues. Germline V gene data show CDR1 as SGHVS and CDR2 as FQNEAQ. Deletions cut 2 bases from V and 11 bases from J, with 13 bases between. CDR3 loop: CASSLTGTKKQFF. In DNA, the CDR3 is TGTGCCAGCAGCTTAACCGGGACCAAAAAGCAGTTCTTC.

CDR3 sequence (DNA): TGTGCCAGCAGCTTGGCCCCCTCCCCCTACGAGCAGTACTTC. Its translation: CASSLAPSPYEQYF. The chain links TRBV5-5 to TRBJ2-7; D unclear. This CDR3 comprises 14 residues. Germline assignment: CDR1 SGHKS and CDR2 YYEKEE (reference sequence). Trimming took off 0 bases at V and 2 bases at J, with 9 bases between the two ends.

The genes are TRBV5-5 and TRBJ2-1; 11 nucleotides align to TRBD2. V trimming: 4 bases; J trimming: 7 bases; junction bases outside the gene matches: 10. CDR1 and CDR2 from the germline V gene are SGHKS and YYEKEE (reference sequence). The CDR3 sequence is 16 residues long. For the CDR3, the DNA is TGTGCCAGCAGCCAAAACTTACTAGCGGGGGTTAATGAGCAGTTCTTC. It yields the protein CASSQNLLAGVNEQFF. Looking up the rest from reference TRBV5-5 and TRBJ2-1 gives the full variable domain: DAGVTQSPTHLIKTRGQQVTLRCSPISGHKSVSWYQQVLGQGPQFIFQYYEKEERGRGNFPDRFSARQFPNYSSELNVNALLLGDSALYLCASSQNLLAGVNEQFFGPGTRLTVL.

This rearrangement joins TRBV6-4 to TRBJ1-4, with a tentative D call TRBD1 (5 bases). V lost 0 bases, J lost 8 bases, and 13 bases lay in between. The germline CDR1 and CDR2 sequences are MRHNA and SNTAGT. The CDR3 spans 15 residues. The CDR3 spells CASSDSGAGGEKLFF. CDR3 in DNA: TGTGCCAGCAGTGACTCTGGGGCAGGAGGCGAAAAACTGTTTTTT.

The chain employs TRBV4-1 and TRBJ1-4, with D unclear. Between the trimmed V and J ends, which lost 4 bases and 8 bases, there was a span of 17 bases. The CDR3 runs 15 residues. CDR1 and CDR2 (germline): MGHRA, YSYEKL. CDR3 sequence (DNA): TGCGCCAGCAGCCGCCCGACTCCTTTGGAGGAAAAACTGTTTTTT. Its translation is CASSRPTPLEEKLFF.

This chain links TRBV10-1 with TRBJ2-3, with D possibly being TRBD1 or TRBD2 (6 bases each). Germline V lookup: CDR1 WNHNN, CDR2 SYGVQD (reference sequence). This CDR3 region has 14 residues. Trimming stripped 6 bases from V and 3 bases from J, with 13 bases between. CDR3 region: CASSPGGQTDTQYF. For the CDR3, the DNA is TGCGCCAGCAGCCCCGGGGGCCAGACAGATACGCAGTATTTT.

The chain is built from TRBV19 and TRBJ1-2; possibly TRBD1 for D (5 bases). The CDR3 runs 16 residues. The germline gives CDR1 LNHDA, CDR2 SQIVND (reference sequence). Trimming removed 9 bases from V and 8 bases from J, with 28 bases in between. CDR3 residues: CASTPTLSRGVGGYTF. In DNA form, the CDR3 reads TGTGCCAGCACCCCTACCCTCTCGCGGGGGGTGGGAGGCTACACCTTC.

V and J are TRBV2 and TRBJ1-1, with a possible D match to TRBD1 (5 bases). Trimming left V 1 base short and J 11 bases short, with 14 bases between. Per germline, CDR1 SNHLY and CDR2 FYNNEI. The CDR3 is 13 residues long. The CDR3 region is CASSEGGGVGAFF. DNA of the CDR3: TGTGCCAGCAGTGAAGGGGGGGGAGTGGGTGCTTTCTTT.

V usage is TRBV27 and J usage is TRBJ2-7; D possibly corresponds to TRBD2 (6 bases). CDR3 length: 14 amino acids. V was clipped by 2 bases and J by 0 bases, with 8 bases between them. The germline CDR1 and CDR2 sequences are MNHEY and SMNVEV (reference sequence). This CDR3 is CASSLAGISYEQYF. CDR3 nucleotides: TGTGCCAGCAGTTTAGCGGGGATCTCCTACGAGCAGTACTTC.

This clone was seen a single time. The CDR3 protein is CASSLAGGQGSEAFF. The CDR3 nucleotides are TGCGCCAGCAGCTTGGCAGGGGGCCAAGGATCTGAAGCTTTCTTT. The V gene is TRBV5-1, the J gene TRBJ1-1; TRBD1 aligns across 8 bases. The CDR3 covers 15 residues. V trimming: 0 bases; J trimming: 6 bases; junction bases outside the gene matches: 7. The germline V gene has CDR1 SGHRS and CDR2 YFSETQ.